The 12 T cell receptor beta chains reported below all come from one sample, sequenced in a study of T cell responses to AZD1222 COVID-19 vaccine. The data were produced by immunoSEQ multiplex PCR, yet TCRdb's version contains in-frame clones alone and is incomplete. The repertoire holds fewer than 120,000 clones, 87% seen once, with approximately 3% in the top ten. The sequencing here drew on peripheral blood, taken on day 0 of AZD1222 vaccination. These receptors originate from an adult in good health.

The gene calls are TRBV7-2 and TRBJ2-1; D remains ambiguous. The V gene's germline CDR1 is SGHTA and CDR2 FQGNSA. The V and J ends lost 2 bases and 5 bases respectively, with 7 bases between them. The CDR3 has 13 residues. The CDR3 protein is CASSLYINNEQFF. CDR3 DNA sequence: TGTGCCAGCAGCTTATACATAAACAATGAGCAGTTCTTC.

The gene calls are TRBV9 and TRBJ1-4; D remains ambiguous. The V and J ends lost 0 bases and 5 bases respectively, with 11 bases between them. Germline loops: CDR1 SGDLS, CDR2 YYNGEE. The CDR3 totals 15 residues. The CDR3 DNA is TGTGCCAGCAGCGTAGGGGCAGGCCAGAATGAAAAACTGTTTTTT. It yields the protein CASSVGAGQNEKLFF.

Written as DNA, the CDR3 is TGTGCCAGCAGGGGAAACACCATATATTTT. Its protein product is CASRGNTIYF. The V and J genes are TRBV2 and TRBJ1-3, with D uncertain. The germline V gene has CDR1 SNHLY and CDR2 FYNNEI. Trimming took 6 bases from V and 4 from J, leaving 1 base between them. The CDR3 spans 10 residues.

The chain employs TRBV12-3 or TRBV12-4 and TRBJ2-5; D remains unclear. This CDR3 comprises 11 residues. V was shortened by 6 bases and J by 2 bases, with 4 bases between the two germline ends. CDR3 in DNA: TGTGCCAGCAGAGAGCAAGAGACCCAGTACTTC. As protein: CASREQETQYF.

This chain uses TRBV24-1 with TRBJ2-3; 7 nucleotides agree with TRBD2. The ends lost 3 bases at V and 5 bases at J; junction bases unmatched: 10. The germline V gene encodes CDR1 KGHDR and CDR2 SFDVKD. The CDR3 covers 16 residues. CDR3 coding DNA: TGTGCCACCAGTGATACCCGCGGGAGTTCTTTAGATACGCAGTATTTT. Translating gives CATSDTRGSSLDTQYF.

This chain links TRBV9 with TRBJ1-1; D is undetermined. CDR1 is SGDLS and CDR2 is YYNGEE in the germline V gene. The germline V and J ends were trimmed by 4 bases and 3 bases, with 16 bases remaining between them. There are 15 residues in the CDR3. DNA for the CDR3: TGTGCCAGCAGCCTGACTTGGGTCCTGGACACTGAAGCTTTCTTT. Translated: CASSLTWVLDTEAFF.

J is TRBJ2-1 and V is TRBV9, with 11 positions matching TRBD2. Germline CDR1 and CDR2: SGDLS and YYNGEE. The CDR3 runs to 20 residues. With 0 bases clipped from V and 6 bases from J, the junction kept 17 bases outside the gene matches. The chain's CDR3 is CASSVATSTSGTSQPNEQFF. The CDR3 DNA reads TGTGCCAGCAGCGTAGCTACTTCGACTAGCGGGACCAGTCAGCCCAATGAGCAGTTCTTC.

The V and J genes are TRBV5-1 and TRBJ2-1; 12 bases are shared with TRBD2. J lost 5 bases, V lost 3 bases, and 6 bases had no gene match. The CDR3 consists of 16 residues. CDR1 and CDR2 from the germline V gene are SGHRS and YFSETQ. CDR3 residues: CASSSRRLAGDNEQFF. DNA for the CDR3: TGCGCCAGCAGCTCGAGGCGACTAGCGGGGGACAATGAGCAGTTCTTC.

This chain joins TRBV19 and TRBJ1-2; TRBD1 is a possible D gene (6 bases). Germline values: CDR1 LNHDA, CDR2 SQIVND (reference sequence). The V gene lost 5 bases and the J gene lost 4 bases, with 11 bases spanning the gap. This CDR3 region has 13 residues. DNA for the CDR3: TGTGCCAGTAGTGTCGGGACAACCTATGGCTACACCTTC. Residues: CASSVGTTYGYTF.

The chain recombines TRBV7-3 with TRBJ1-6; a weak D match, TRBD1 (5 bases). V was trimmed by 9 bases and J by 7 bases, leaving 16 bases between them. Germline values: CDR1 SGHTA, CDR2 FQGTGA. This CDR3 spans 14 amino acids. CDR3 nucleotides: TGTGCCAGTAGGGGAAATAGCCCAAATTCACCCCTCCACTTT. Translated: CASRGNSPNSPLHF.

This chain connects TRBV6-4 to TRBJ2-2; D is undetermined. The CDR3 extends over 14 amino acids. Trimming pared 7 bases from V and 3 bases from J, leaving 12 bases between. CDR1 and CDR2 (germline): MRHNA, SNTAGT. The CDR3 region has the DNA TGTGCCAGCAAGATCGGGCCGTACACCGGGGAGCTGTTTTTT. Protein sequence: CASKIGPYTGELFF.

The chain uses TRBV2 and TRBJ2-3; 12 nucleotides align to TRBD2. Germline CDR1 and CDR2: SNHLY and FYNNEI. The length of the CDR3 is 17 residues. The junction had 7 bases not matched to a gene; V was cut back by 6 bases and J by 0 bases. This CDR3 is CASRRRGTSGSTDTQYF. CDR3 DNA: TGTGCCAGCAGAAGAAGGGGGACTAGCGGGAGCACAGATACGCAGTATTTT.